These 6 T cell receptor beta chains came from one sample sequenced in a study of T cell changes during pregnancy in multiple sclerosis. The data were produced by immunoSEQ multiplex PCR, yet TCRdb's version contains in-frame clones alone and is incomplete. The profile shows fewer than 50,000 clones, around 90% of them singletons. Specimen: CD8+ T cells from peripheral blood mononuclear cells, collected in the first trimester of pregnancy. The receptors originated from a female donor with multiple sclerosis, enrolled in a pregnancy study.

V is TRBV5-6 and J is TRBJ2-3; D possibly corresponds to TRBD1 (5 bases). The V gene's germline CDR1 is SGHDT and CDR2 YYEEEE. V shed 0 bases and J shed 4 bases, with 6 bases lying between them. The CDR3 extends over 13 amino acids. In DNA form, the CDR3 reads TGTGCCAGCAGCTTGGAAGGGGCAGATACGCAGTATTTT. Translating it yields CASSLEGADTQYF.

The rearrangement uses TRBV15 and TRBJ2-3; 7 nucleotides line up with TRBD1. Germline V CDR1 and CDR2: LNHNV, YYDKDF (reference sequence). The junction had 11 bases not matched to a gene; V was cut back by 3 bases and J by 5 bases. This CDR3 has 16 residues. The CDR3 is CATSSPTGPLRDTQYF. In DNA, the CDR3 is TGTGCCACCAGCAGTCCGACAGGGCCCCTAAGAGATACGCAGTATTTT.

The chain has TRBV19 and TRBJ2-1, with TRBD2 matching over 8 bases. J gave up 6 bases and V 3 bases, and 4 bases lay outside the gene matches. The CDR3 covers 14 residues. Germline V gives CDR1 LNHDA, CDR2 SQIVND (reference sequence). CDR3 sequence reads: CASSIGGGLNEQFF. CDR3 bases: TGTGCCAGTAGTATCGGGGGGGGGCTCAATGAGCAGTTCTTC.

The chain carries TRBV9 and TRBJ1-2; possible D gene TRBD1, 6 bases. This CDR3 has 14 amino acids. Trimming took 3 bases from V and 8 from J, leaving 17 bases between them. Germline V gives CDR1 SGDLS, CDR2 YYNGEE. CDR3 sequence (DNA): TGTGCCAGCAGCGCCCTGACAGGATCGGAGGGCTACACCTTC. Amino acids: CASSALTGSEGYTF.

This rearrangement joins TRBV27 to TRBJ2-4; TRBD1 might be the D (6 bases). In germline, CDR1 is MNHEY, CDR2 SMNVEV (reference sequence). The CDR3 contains 15 residues. V was clipped by 3 bases and J by 3 bases, with 12 bases between them. In nucleotides, the CDR3 is TGTGCCAGCAGTTTCACCACAGGGTTCAAAAACATTCAGTACTTC. Protein: CASSFTTGFKNIQYF.

The chain couples TRBV5-8 to TRBJ2-7, with TRBD2 matching over 7 bases. Germline CDR1 is SGHTS and CDR2 is YDEGEE. This CDR3 spans 14 amino acids. V lost 0 bases and J lost 2; bases outside the gene matches: 2. CDR3 in amino acids: CASSLGEGTYEQYF. CDR3 bases: TGTGCCAGCAGCTTGGGGGAGGGTACCTACGAGCAGTACTTC. Drawing the rest from reference TRBV5-8 and TRBJ2-7, the complete variable domain is EAGVTQSPTHLIKTRGQQATLRCSPISGHTSVYWYQQALGLGLQFLLWYDEGEERNRGNFPPRFSGRQFPNYSSELNVNALELEDSALYLCASSLGEGTYEQYFGPGTRLTVT.